These 17 T cell receptor beta chains came from one sample sequenced in a study of post-analysis software for immune sequencing data. Points from the study as a whole: Patients had higher frequencies than controls of a handful of TRBV segments, including TRBV5-6, TRBV5-1 and TRBV20-1.

Libraries were made from TCR beta cDNA, and they carried unique molecular identifiers. TCRdb re-called the PCR reads with MiXCR, one entry per CDR3 protein. The data contain hundreds of thousands of distinct CDR3 sequences, about 32% of them singletons. Their antigen targets remain unknown. The sample consisted of blood. The receptors come from a girl aged 5 to 17 with multiple sclerosis.

The table lists this clonotype with many counts. The rearrangement uses TRBV5-1 and TRBJ2-5; weak D call: TRBD2 (5 bases). CDR1 and CDR2 (germline): SGHRS, YFSETQ. With 4 bases removed from V and 2 bases from J, the gap between germline ends came to 12 bases. This CDR3 has 14 amino acids. The CDR3 DNA is TGCGCCAGCAGCCAGGTCGGGATGCAAGAGACCCAGTACTTC. This codes for CASSQVGMQETQYF.

This clonotype turned up a few times. Here the CDR3 reads CSAENSDRGTQYF. The CDR3 DNA reads TGCAGTGCCGAGAACTCGGACCGCGGGACCCAGTACTTC. The chain employs TRBV20-1 and TRBJ2-5; D is unclear. The V gene's germline CDR1 is DFQATT and CDR2 SNEGSKA (reference sequence). V lost 6 bases and J 7 bases, leaving 18 bases between the germline ends. The CDR3 has 13 amino acids.

This clonotype was seen more than once but under ten times. The V and J genes are TRBV7-8 and TRBJ2-5, with TRBD2 matching 10 bases. V dropped 1 base and J dropped 5; count of bases not matched to a gene: 10. Germline assignment: CDR1 SGHVS and CDR2 FQNEAQ. The CDR3 is 17 residues long. CDR3 nucleotides: TGTGCCAGCAGCTTAGTTCCTAGCGGGAGTTTTGGTGAGACCCAGTACTTC. Translating it yields CASSLVPSGSFGETQYF.

V is TRBV7-2 and J is TRBJ2-3, with TRBD1 matching 7 bases. This CDR3 is 16 amino acids long. CDR1 is SGHTA and CDR2 is FQGNSA in the germline V gene. The J segment lost 1 base and the V segment lost 5 bases, leaving 9 bases of the junction unmatched. The CDR3 sequence is CASSNYDRDGTDTQYF. CDR3 nucleotide sequence: TGTGCCAGCAGCAACTACGACAGGGATGGCACAGATACGCAGTATTTT. Combining the CDR3 with reference TRBV7-2 and TRBJ2-3 gives the whole variable domain GAGVSQSPSNKVTEKGKDVELRCDPISGHTALYWYRQSLGQGLEFLIYFQGNSAPDKSGLPSDRFSAERTGGSVSTLTIQRTQQEDSAVYLCASSNYDRDGTDTQYFGPGTRLTVL.

This chain links TRBV7-2 with TRBJ1-5; D is unclear. The CDR3 is 13 amino acids. Per germline, CDR1 SGHTA and CDR2 FQGNSA. With 3 bases removed from V and 6 bases from J, the gap between germline ends came to 9 bases. CDR3 DNA: TGTGCCAGCAGCTTTGGCTTCGGTCAGCCCCAGCATTTT. Encoded protein: CASSFGFGQPQHF.

Only a few counts were recorded for this clonotype. The chain employs TRBV25-1 and TRBJ2-5; 8 bases are a match to TRBD2. Germline CDR1 is MGHDK and CDR2 is SYGVNS. V was clipped by 3 bases and J by 5 bases; unmatched bases: 8. The CDR3 consists of 15 residues. The CDR3 here is CASSDTGGRWETQYF. In nucleotides, the CDR3 is TGTGCCAGCAGTGACACGGGGGGGCGCTGGGAGACCCAGTACTTC. Drawing the rest from reference TRBV25-1 and TRBJ2-5, the complete variable domain is EADIYQTPRYLVIGTGKKITLECSQTMGHDKMYWYQQDPGMELHLIHYSYGVNSTEKGDLSSESTVSRIRTEHFPLTLESARPSHTSQYLCASSDTGGRWETQYFGPGTRLLVL.

This clonotype has just a few counts. The chain employs TRBV28 and TRBJ2-5; TRBD2 is a possible D gene (5 bases). Germline CDR1 and CDR2: MDHEN and SYDVKM. The germline V and J ends were trimmed by 9 bases and 11 bases, with 22 bases remaining between them. There are 13 residues in the CDR3. The CDR3 is CASSGTPYVEQYF. CDR3 coding DNA: TGTGCCAGTTCGGGAACCCCCTACGTTGAGCAGTACTTC.

The chain links TRBV29-1 to TRBJ1-4, with 10 bases that match TRBD1. CDR3 length: 14 residues. With 6 bases clipped from V and 5 bases from J, the junction kept 6 bases outside the gene matches. The germline CDR1 and CDR2 sequences are SQVTM and ANQGSEA. CDR3 sequence: CSVDTGQGNEKLFF. DNA of the CDR3: TGCAGCGTCGACACGGGACAGGGGAATGAAAAACTGTTTTTT.

The V gene is TRBV6-1, the J gene TRBJ2-4; D not resolved. The J call is doubtful: the DNA matches TRBJ2-7 better. The CDR3 is made up of 11 amino acids. Germline assignment: CDR1 MNHNS and CDR2 SASEGT. The CDR3 region has the DNA TGTGCCAGCAGTGAACCGAGCGAGCAGTACTTC. Protein sequence: CASSEPSEQYF.

The chain combines TRBV20-1 with TRBJ1-1; 11 bases agree with TRBD1. Germline CDR1 DFQATT, CDR2 SNEGSKA (reference sequence). CDR3 length: 14 residues. The V segment lost 4 bases and the J segment 7 bases; nucleotides outside the gene matches: 8. DNA of the CDR3: TGCAGTGCTAACGGGGACAGGGGGGAGGTTGAAGCTTTCTTT. This translates into CSANGDRGEVEAFF.

This clonotype was recorded a few times. The chain uses TRBV6-1 and TRBJ2-1; D is possibly TRBD1 (6 bases). CDR1 MNHNS and CDR2 SASEGT come from the germline V gene. This CDR3 has 16 amino acids. V was clipped by 2 bases and J by 10 bases, with 21 bases between them. CDR3 sequence reads: CASSERTDPIFGEQFF. CDR3 nucleotide sequence: TGTGCCAGCAGTGAACGGACAGACCCGATATTTGGGGAGCAGTTCTTC.

This clonotype appeared a few times. V usage is TRBV3-1 and J usage is TRBJ2-7, with D unclear. CDR1 and CDR2 from the germline V gene are LGHDT and YNNKEL (reference sequence). The CDR3 runs 16 residues. Trimming stripped 1 base from V and 1 base from J, with 14 bases between. CDR3 nucleotide sequence: TGTGCCAGCAGCCAAGGTACGCGGCCTCGTTCCTACGAGCAGTACTTC. Its protein product is CASSQGTRPRSYEQYF.

This clonotype was picked up a small number of times. The CDR3 DNA sequence: TGCAGCGTTGAGGGCTTGGACACTGAAGCTTTCTTT. Its protein is CSVEGLDTEAFF. This sequence joins TRBV29-1 and TRBJ1-1; D not certain. CDR1 is SQVTM and CDR2 is ANQGSEA in the germline V gene. V lost 3 bases, J lost 3 bases, and 8 bases lay in between. This CDR3 is built from 12 residues.

The chain is built from TRBV10-3 and TRBJ2-5; 7 nucleotides agree with TRBD1. The J segment lost 5 bases and the V segment lost 3 bases, leaving 9 bases of the junction unmatched. This CDR3 has 15 residues. Germline lookup yields CDR1 ENHRY and CDR2 SYGVKD. The CDR3 DNA is TGTGCCATCAGTGAAAGGGAGACAGGGCTGGAGACCCAGTACTTC. Amino acids: CAISERETGLETQYF.

Comment on this clonotype: Given a much more abundant clone one base away, this may be a read error. CDR3 region: CAGSRLAGESDTQYF. The CDR3 DNA sequence: TGTGCCGGCAGTCGACTAGCGGGCGAGTCTGATACGCAGTATTTT. V and J are TRBV6-5 and TRBJ2-3, with 10 bases identical to TRBD2. This CDR3 contains 15 residues. Germline V CDR1 and CDR2: MNHEY, SVGAGI.

J is TRBJ2-1 and V is TRBV4-2; 7 nucleotides match TRBD1. The CDR3 has 13 amino acids. Germline CDR1 and CDR2: LGHNA and YNFKEQ. V lost 0 bases to trimming and J lost 15 bases; unmatched junction nucleotides: 8. The CDR3 reads CASSQDGTASGFF. DNA for the CDR3: TGTGCCAGCAGCCAAGATGGGACAGCCAGCGGGTTCTTC.

This clonotype was seen only a few times. The V call is TRBV4-1, the J call TRBJ2-7; 11 nucleotides match TRBD2. The J call is uncertain, as TRBJ2-5 better fits the DNA end. The CDR3 consists of 16 residues. Germline-derived CDR1 and CDR2 are MGHRA and YSYEKL. CDR3 in amino acids: CASSQEDLAGGETQYF. CDR3 in DNA: TGCGCCAGCAGCCAAGAGGATTTAGCGGGAGGGGAGACCCAGTACTTC.